Shown below are 11 T cell receptor beta chains from a single sample sequenced in a study of early T cells in non-severe SARS-CoV-2 infection. MiXCR, run by TCRdb on the 5' RACE reads, gives a single entry per CDR3 protein. The sample consists of over 30,000 distinct CDR3 sequences, about 4.3% of them appearing once. Sequencing was performed on whole blood. The receptors here all came from an adult who was a healthcare worker with PCR-confirmed SARS-CoV-2 infection or an uninfected control (not recorded which).

This clonotype was found a few times. The genes are TRBV28 and TRBJ2-3; 10 nucleotides agree with TRBD1. Per germline, CDR1 MDHEN and CDR2 SYDVKM. V gave up 6 bases and J gave up 3 bases; unmatched junction bases: 6. The CDR3 consists of 15 residues. The CDR3 coding sequence is TGTGCCAGCAGCCCACCGGGACAGGGGACAGATACGCAGTATTTT. Translated, it gives CASSPPGQGTDTQYF.

A remark on this clonotype: At one end, the junction sequence differs from germline, possibly due to a read error. The rearrangement uses TRBV6-1 and TRBJ1-4; D is uncertain. This CDR3 has 13 residues. CDR1 is MNHNS, CDR2 SASEGT, per germline. The CDR3 sequence: CASREADREKLFF. DNA for the CDR3: TGTGCCAGCAGGGAAGCCGATCGGGAAAAACTGTTTTTT.

The chain recombines TRBV20-1 with TRBJ2-3, with D maybe TRBD1 (5 bases). This CDR3 contains 13 residues. The germline CDR1 and CDR2 sequences are DFQATT and SNEGSKA (reference sequence). V shed 4 bases and J shed 4 bases, with 12 bases lying between them. CDR3 region: CSATTVNPDTQYF. CDR3 in DNA: TGCAGTGCTACGACAGTAAACCCAGATACGCAGTATTTT.

A note on this clonotype: It may be a read error: a sequence one base away is much more abundant. The chain links TRBV28 to TRBJ2-5; D is possibly TRBD1 (6 bases). This CDR3 region has 14 residues. V was clipped by 2 bases and J by 2 bases, with 9 bases between them. Germline V lookup: CDR1 MDHEN, CDR2 SYDVKM. In DNA, the CDR3 is TGTGCCAGCAGTTTAATAGGACAGCAAGAGACCCAGTACTTC. Translation: CASSLIGQQETQYF.

This clonotype was recorded many times. The V and J genes are TRBV12-3 or TRBV12-4 and TRBJ1-6; 7 bases map to TRBD1. CDR3 size: 14 residues. J was trimmed by 7 bases and V by 3 bases; bases with no gene match: 3. The CDR3 is CASSFGQANSPLHF. The CDR3 nucleotides read TGTGCCAGCAGTTTCGGACAGGCAAATTCACCCCTCCACTTT.

This clonotype was detected ten times or more. This chain joins TRBV7-2 and TRBJ2-7; the match to TRBD1 covers 8 bases. J was trimmed by 3 bases and V by 3 bases; bases with no gene match: 10. CDR1 is SGHTA, CDR2 FQGNSA, per germline. The CDR3 sequence is 16 residues long. The chain's CDR3 is CASSFIVTGENYEQYF. DNA of the CDR3: TGTGCCAGCAGCTTTATCGTGACAGGGGAGAACTACGAGCAGTACTTC.

The rearrangement joins TRBV5-1 to TRBJ2-3, with D perhaps matching TRBD1 or TRBD2 (6 bases each). Germline CDR1 reads SGHRS; CDR2 reads YFSETQ. The CDR3 runs to 15 residues. Trimming took 4 bases from V and 5 from J, leaving 17 bases between them. This CDR3 reads CASSLSPGAVDTQYF. In DNA, the CDR3 is TGCGCCAGCAGCCTGTCCCCGGGGGCTGTAGATACGCAGTATTTT.

The genes are TRBV11-2 and TRBJ1-1; D is perhaps TRBD1 (6 bases). CDR1 and CDR2 from the germline V gene are SGHAT and FQNNGV. V was clipped by 5 bases and J by 2 bases, with 12 bases between them. The CDR3 covers 14 residues. For the CDR3, the DNA is TGTGCCAGCAGCCCCCAGGACAGCAACACTGAAGCTTTCTTT. Residues: CASSPQDSNTEAFF.

This clonotype was counted ten times or more. The chain combines TRBV5-1 with TRBJ2-7; 9 bases line up with TRBD2. The V and J ends lost 0 bases and 3 bases, in that order; junction bases with no gene match: 4. The CDR3 loop spans 15 amino acids. Looked up from germline, CDR1 is SGHRS and CDR2 is YFSETQ. CDR3 residues: CASSLELAGIYEQYF. In nucleotides, the CDR3 is TGCGCCAGCAGCTTGGAACTAGCGGGCATCTACGAGCAGTACTTC. The full variable domain, rest sourced from reference TRBV5-1 and TRBJ2-7, is KAGVTQTPRYLIKTRGQQVTLSCSPISGHRSVSWYQQTPGQGLQFLFEYFSETQRNKGNFPGRFSGRQFSNSRSEMNVSTLELGDSALYLCASSLELAGIYEQYFGPGTRLTVT.

Details on this clonotype: A junction boundary mismatches the germline segment, possibly from a read error. This chain connects TRBV18 to TRBJ2-5, with no clear D. The CDR3 length is 13 residues. Germline V lookup: CDR1 KGHSH, CDR2 LQKENI. CDR3 bases: TGTGCCAGCTCATCAGACATACAAGAGTCCCAGTACTTC. It translates to CASSSDIQESQYF. The full variable domain, with the rest looked up from reference TRBV18 and TRBJ2-5, is NAGVMQNPRHLVRRRGQEARLRCSPMKGHSHVYWYRQLPEEGLKFMVYLQKENIIDESGMPKERFSAEFPKEGPSILRIQQVVRGDSAAYFCASSSDIQESQYFGPGTRLLVL.

Ten or more counts support this clonotype. Here the CDR3 reads CAYGTGAETQYF. The CDR3 DNA follows: TGTGCCTACGGGACAGGGGCCGAGACCCAGTACTTC. The chain is built from TRBV30 and TRBJ2-5; 10 nucleotides line up with TRBD1. From germline, CDR1 is GTSNPN and CDR2 SVGIG (reference sequence). The CDR3 consists of 12 residues. The trim removed 7 bases at V and 5 bases at J, leaving 4 bases unmatched.